This T cell receptor (beta chain) was found in a study of identical twins. Per the germline V gene, CDR1 is SGHDT and CDR2 is YYEEEE. The CDR3 loop spans 15 amino acids. Losses at the gene ends were 4 bases for V and 9 bases for J; bases not matched to a gene: 11. Using its own MiXCR run on the 5' RACE reads, TCRdb lists one record per CDR3 protein. The sample holds some 660,000 distinct CDR3 sequences, under 9% seen once. This clonotype came up a few times. These data were likewise used in another study, on yellow fever vaccine responses in identical twins.

Sequenced input: PBMCs. This clonotype originated in a woman younger than 30 in good health. The chain links TRBV5-6 to TRBJ2-1; 9 bases are a match to TRBD1. CDR3 amino acids: CASSLGTGPSREQFF. The DNA for the CDR3 is TGTGCCAGCAGCCTAGGGACAGGGCCCTCTCGTGAGCAGTTCTTC.